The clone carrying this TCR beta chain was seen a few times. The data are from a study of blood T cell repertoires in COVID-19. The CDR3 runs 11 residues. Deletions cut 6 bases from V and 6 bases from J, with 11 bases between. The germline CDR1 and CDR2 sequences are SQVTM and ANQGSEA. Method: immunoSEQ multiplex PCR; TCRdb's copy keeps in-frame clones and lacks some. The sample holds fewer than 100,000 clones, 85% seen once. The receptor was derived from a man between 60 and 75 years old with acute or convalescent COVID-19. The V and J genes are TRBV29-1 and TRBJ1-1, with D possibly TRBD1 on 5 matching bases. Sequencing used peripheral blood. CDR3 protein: CSVADSPEAFF. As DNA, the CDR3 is TGCAGCGTCGCCGACAGCCCTGAAGCTTTCTTT.